These 5 T cell receptor beta chains came from one sample sequenced in a study of sequential checkpoint blockade in melanoma. This sample's treatment: randomized to nivolumab then ipilimumab (arm A) or the reverse (arm B). Some clones are missing from TCRdb's copy, which holds only in-frame ones; the method was immunoSEQ multiplex PCR. This table holds fewer than 20,000 clones, more than 70% found once. The specimen was CD8+ T cells sorted from blood (inferred from file names), collected from a patient given nivolumab and ipilimumab in sequence. All receptors derive from a human donor with melanoma.

V is TRBV27 and J is TRBJ2-7, with a possible D match to TRBD2 (5 bases). The CDR3 loop spans 12 amino acids. Trimming pared 0 bases from V and 5 bases from J, leaving 5 bases between. Germline CDR1 is MNHEY and CDR2 is SMNVEV (reference sequence). As DNA, the CDR3 is TGTGCCAGCAGTTTATCCGGGGACGAGCAGTACTTC. Its translation: CASSLSGDEQYF.

The chain employs TRBV29-1 and TRBJ2-3; 12 bases are a match to TRBD2. The germline CDR1 and CDR2 sequences are SQVTM and ANQGSEA. The CDR3 sequence is 14 residues long. The CDR3 DNA reads as TGCGGGCTGGGGACTAGCGGGAGCACAGATACGCAGTATTTT. As protein: CGLGTSGSTDTQYF.

This chain joins TRBV5-1 and TRBJ2-7; unclear D gene. V was pared by 4 bases and J by 7 bases, with 21 bases between. This CDR3 has 15 residues. CDR1 and CDR2 from the germline V gene are SGHRS and YFSETQ. This CDR3 is CASSPLADQPREQYF. In nucleotides, the CDR3 is TGCGCCAGCAGCCCCCTTGCGGATCAGCCTCGAGAGCAGTACTTC.

The V and J genes are TRBV5-1 and TRBJ1-1; unclear D gene. The CDR3 contains 12 residues. CDR1 is SGHRS and CDR2 is YFSETQ in the germline V gene. V was cut by 4 bases and J by 1 base, with 5 bases left in between. The CDR3 here is CASSTGNTEAFF. DNA of the CDR3: TGCGCCAGCAGCACGGGGAACACTGAAGCTTTCTTT.

The chain employs TRBV6-5 and TRBJ1-2; TRBD1 agrees at 10 bases. The CDR3 has 15 amino acids. Trimming cost V 2 bases and J 1 base; bases outside gene matches: 1. Germline lookup yields CDR1 MNHEY and CDR2 SVGAGI. CDR3 loop: CASSYGTGVNYGYTF. The CDR3 DNA reads TGTGCCAGCAGTTACGGGACAGGGGTTAACTATGGCTACACCTTC.